Each of the 4 T cell receptor beta chains below was sequenced from the same sample in a study of read filtering for tumor transcriptome and immune sequencing. Molecular barcoded adaptors covering alpha/delta and beta/gamma chains were used on roughly 400 ng RNA. TCRdb fed the reads into MiXCR, producing one record per CDR3 protein. The repertoire consists of some 41,000 distinct CDR3 sequences, with roughly 13% occurring once and the leading ten covering roughly 40%. What was sequenced was a population of CD138-negative cells sorted from bone marrow. These receptors all come from a donor at least 40 years old with multiple myeloma.

In its sample, this clonotype was seen many times. This sequence joins TRBV2 and TRBJ2-3, with D possibly being TRBD1 or TRBD2 (5 bases each). This CDR3 contains 12 residues. The germline V gene encodes CDR1 SNHLY and CDR2 FYNNEI. V shed 7 bases and J shed 14 bases, with 19 bases lying between them. CDR3: CASTEPGPHTYF. The CDR3, as DNA: TGTGCCAGCACCGAACCGGGACCTCATACGTATTTT. Looking up the rest from reference TRBV2 and TRBJ2-3 gives the full variable domain: EPEVTQTPSHQVTQMGQEVILRCVPISNHLYFYWYRQILGQKVEFLVSFYNNEISEKSEIFDDQFSVERPDGSNFTLKIRSTKLEDSAMYFCASTEPGPHTYFGPGTRLTVL.

This clonotype was observed at least ten times. The V call is TRBV4-2, the J call TRBJ1-4; no clear D gene. Germline loops: CDR1 LGHNA, CDR2 YNFKEQ. This CDR3 comprises 16 residues. Trimming left V 1 base short and J 2 bases short, with 11 bases between. In nucleotides, the CDR3 is TGTGCCAGCAGCCAAGTGACGGCCGGGACTAATGAAAAACTGTTTTTT. Translating it yields CASSQVTAGTNEKLFF.

This clonotype was seen at least ten times. The chain employs TRBV30 and TRBJ2-1; perhaps TRBD2 as D (6 bases). The V end was cut by 0 bases, the J end by 6 bases, with 15 bases between. Germline V gene lookup returns CDR1 GTSNPN and CDR2 SVGIG (reference sequence). This CDR3 is 15 amino acids long. CDR3 coding DNA: TGTGCCTGGAGTGTATTTGGGAGGTTCGTCAATGAGCAGTTCTTC. Its protein is CAWSVFGRFVNEQFF.

This clonotype was detected many times. The rearrangement links TRBV9 to TRBJ2-5; perhaps TRBD2 as D (6 bases). The CDR3 consists of 15 residues. Germline values: CDR1 SGDLS, CDR2 YYNGEE. Trimming took 4 bases from V and 0 from J, leaving 13 bases between them. This CDR3 is CASSRGDGYQETQYF. For the CDR3, the DNA is TGTGCCAGCAGCCGCGGGGACGGGTACCAAGAGACCCAGTACTTC.